Each of the 31 T cell receptor beta chains below was sequenced from the same sample in a study of blood T cell repertoires in COVID-19 (dated by TCRdb to the early 2020s). To prepare the library, the immunoSEQ multiplex PCR assay was applied. The clones in this table, taken by TCRdb from immuneACCESS, are in-frame only. Not every clone is retained; where verified, under half of the shortfall comes from an unresolved V gene, and the cause of the rest is unknown. For this sample the table gives 300,000 to 400,000 clones, of which about 87% were detected only once. The ten biggest clones cover just under 6.5% of the sample. The specimen was peripheral blood. All receptors derive from a woman between 45 and 60 years old with COVID-19, enrolled during active disease.

The chain couples TRBV6-5 to TRBJ2-7; the match to TRBD1 covers 9 bases. The CDR3 is made up of 16 amino acids. Germline V CDR1 and CDR2: MNHEY, SVGAGI. The V segment lost 0 bases and the J segment 3 bases; nucleotides outside the gene matches: 6. Here the CDR3 DNA reads TGTGCCAGCAGTTACTCGGGACAGGGAAAGGGCTACGAGCAGTACTTC. This translates into CASSYSGQGKGYEQYF.

The table lists this clone with a count of one. The chain links TRBV5-1 to TRBJ2-2, with D unclear. The CDR3 length is 14 residues. Germline CDR1 SGHRS, CDR2 YFSETQ. V shed 5 bases and J shed 0 bases, with 8 bases lying between them. The CDR3 bases are TGCGCCAGCAGGAGGTTCGCGAACACCGGGGAGCTGTTTTTT. It encodes CASRRFANTGELFF.

This rearrangement joins TRBV19 to TRBJ2-3; 8 bases line up with TRBD2. This CDR3 contains 15 residues. CDR1 and CDR2 (germline): LNHDA, SQIVND (reference sequence). Germline trimming cut 3 bases from V and 1 base from J; bases unmatched to any gene: 3. CDR3 loop: CASSIRREGTDTQYF. CDR3 sequence (DNA): TGTGCCAGTAGTATTCGGCGGGAGGGCACAGATACGCAGTATTTT.

The V gene is TRBV6-5, the J gene TRBJ1-5; D is perhaps TRBD1 (5 bases). V lost 7 bases and J lost 6, with 10 bases in between. Germline V gives CDR1 MNHEY, CDR2 SVGAGI. The CDR3 consists of 12 residues. The DNA for the CDR3 is TGTGCCAGCACGGACACCCTTCAGCCCCAGCATTTT. Translated, it gives CASTDTLQPQHF.

This clone is a singleton in its sample. The rearrangement uses TRBV30 and TRBJ1-2, with 7 bases lining up with TRBD1. This CDR3 comprises 12 residues. The V gene's germline CDR1 is GTSNPN and CDR2 SVGIG (reference sequence). With V trimmed by 7 bases and J by 4 bases, 6 bases remained unmatched. CDR3 DNA sequence: TGTGCCTTACCGCACAGGGGCTATGGCTACACCTTC. It encodes CALPHRGYGYTF.

V usage is TRBV24-1 and J usage is TRBJ1-2, with TRBD1 identical over 8 bases. The junction had 10 bases not matched to a gene; V was cut back by 4 bases and J by 7 bases. CDR1 is KGHDR and CDR2 is SFDVKD in the germline V gene. This CDR3 spans 15 amino acids. CDR3 residues: CATSEGTGDLGGYTF. CDR3 bases: TGTGCCACCAGTGAGGGGACAGGAGATTTGGGTGGCTACACCTTC.

The J gene is TRBJ2-1, the V gene TRBV19; 8 bases are a match to TRBD2. The germline V gene has CDR1 LNHDA and CDR2 SQIVND (reference sequence). The CDR3 spans 16 residues. V trimming: 0 bases; J trimming: 3 bases; junction bases outside the gene matches: 4. The CDR3 DNA reads TGTGCCAGTAGTATAGACGGGAGGGCCTACTACAATGAGCAGTTCTTC. Amino acids: CASSIDGRAYYNEQFF.

The chain links TRBV11-3 to TRBJ1-1, with 9 positions matching TRBD1. V was pared by 6 bases and J by 4 bases, with 0 bases of the junction left unmatched. CDR3 length: 12 residues. Looked up from germline, CDR1 is SGHNT and CDR2 is YENEEA. The CDR3 coding sequence is TGTGCCAGCAGGGGACAGGGCACTGAAGCTTTCTTT. Encoded protein: CASRGQGTEAFF.

This sequence joins TRBV9 and TRBJ1-1; 7 bases line up with TRBD1. V lost 0 bases, J lost 4 bases, and 6 bases stayed unmatched. CDR3 length equals 15 residues. From germline, CDR1 is SGDLS and CDR2 YYNGEE. CDR3 coding DNA: TGTGCCAGCAGCGTAGCCGGGACAGCCTTCACTGAAGCTTTCTTT. This gives the protein CASSVAGTAFTEAFF.

This clone showed up just a few times. The V and J genes are TRBV6-5 and TRBJ2-2; weak D call: TRBD2 (6 bases). This CDR3 spans 14 amino acids. The V gene lost 11 bases and the J gene lost 3 bases, with 16 bases spanning the gap. Germline V gives CDR1 MNHEY, CDR2 SVGAGI. In DNA, the CDR3 is TGTGCCTCCTATGGGGGACTCTACACCGGGGAGCTGTTTTTT. This translates into CASYGGLYTGELFF.

This rearrangement joins TRBV6-6 to TRBJ2-2; 7 bases are a match to TRBD1. The germline V gene encodes CDR1 MNHNY and CDR2 SVGAGI (reference sequence). The CDR3 has 16 amino acids. V lost 6 bases, J lost 6 bases, and 13 bases stayed unmatched. CDR3 nucleotide sequence: TGTGCCAGCAGACATCACCCCACAGGGGTCGCCGGGGAGCTGTTTTTT. Amino acid sequence: CASRHHPTGVAGELFF.

This chain connects TRBV7-3 to TRBJ2-6; 8 positions match TRBD1. Losses at the gene ends were 5 bases for V and 0 bases for J; bases not matched to a gene: 6. Germline V gene sequence: CDR1 SGHTA, CDR2 FQGTGA. The CDR3 covers 17 residues. The CDR3 region has the DNA TGTGCCAGCAGCCCCCGGACAGGGCGCTCTGGGGCCAACGTCCTGACTTTC. It yields the protein CASSPRTGRSGANVLTF.

CDR3 sequence reads: CASSLPGQGTYEQYF. The CDR3 nucleotides read TGTGCCAGCAGTCTCCCGGGACAGGGGACCTACGAGCAGTACTTC. The chain links TRBV6-2 or TRBV6-3 to TRBJ2-7, with 10 bases lining up with TRBD1. Per the germline V gene, CDR1 is MNHEY and CDR2 is SVGEGT. This CDR3 has 15 residues. The trim removed 5 bases at V and 2 bases at J, leaving 6 bases unmatched.

As to this clone: The DNA is omitted, as the CDR3 cannot be located on it reliably, and the CDR3 follows TCRdb's listing. V usage is TRBV6-2 or TRBV6-3 and J usage is TRBJ2-3; no DNA check was done on the table's D call, TRBD2. The CDR3 is 16 amino acids long, termini counted. The germline CDR1 and CDR2 sequences are MNHEY and SVGEGT. The CDR3: CASSILASGSTDTQYF.

The sample holds one count of this clone. V is TRBV2 and J is TRBJ2-1, with 9 positions matching TRBD2. Germline V gene lookup returns CDR1 SNHLY and CDR2 FYNNEI. The CDR3 runs 15 residues. With 6 bases clipped from V and 6 bases from J, the junction kept 9 bases outside the gene matches. CDR3 region: CASRGSAGGLNEQFF. CDR3 DNA sequence: TGTGCCAGCAGGGGGTCAGCGGGAGGCCTCAATGAGCAGTTCTTC.

This chain links TRBV28 with TRBJ1-2; D is possibly TRBD1 (6 bases). Germline V gene data show CDR1 as MDHEN and CDR2 as SYDVKM. The CDR3 contains 13 residues. Trimming removed 8 bases from V and 7 bases from J, with 17 bases in between. The CDR3 coding sequence is TGTGCCAGCGTGCTCGGACAGAGTCGTGGCTACACCTTC. This translates into CASVLGQSRGYTF.

The chain joins TRBV7-8 to TRBJ1-1; D is uncertain. The CDR3 is 15 residues long. Germline CDR1 and CDR2: SGHVS and FQNEAQ. Trimming cost V 10 bases and J 0 bases, with 18 bases left between them. CDR3 amino acids: CATTNEGPLNTEAFF. In nucleotides, the CDR3 is TGTGCCACCACCAATGAGGGCCCATTGAACACTGAAGCTTTCTTT.

The chain uses TRBV10-2 and TRBJ2-7, with 8 bases aligning to TRBD2. This CDR3 has 13 amino acids. V dropped 7 bases and J dropped 3; count of bases not matched to a gene: 5. From germline, CDR1 is WSHSY and CDR2 SAAADI. CDR3 DNA sequence: TGCGCCAGCATGGGACTAGTTTTCTACGAGCAGTACTTC. It specifies CASMGLVFYEQYF.

This clone has a single count. V is TRBV11-1 and J is TRBJ2-1; D perhaps matches TRBD1 (5 bases). The V end was cut by 2 bases, the J end by 9 bases, with 11 bases between. The CDR3 is made up of 13 amino acids. CDR1 SGHAT and CDR2 FQDESV come from the germline V gene (reference sequence). CDR3: CASSLLRVGEQFF. The CDR3 DNA reads as TGTGCCAGCAGCTTACTCAGGGTTGGTGAGCAGTTCTTC.

The CDR3 DNA is TGTGCCAGCGCAGGCCTACAGGGTTCTAATGAAAAACTGTTTTTT. Residues: CASAGLQGSNEKLFF. J is TRBJ1-4 and V is TRBV6-4; D may be TRBD1 (6 bases). V was trimmed by 8 bases and J by 3 bases, leaving 16 bases between them. The CDR3 has 15 amino acids. CDR1 is MRHNA and CDR2 is SNTAGT in the germline V gene.

This clone was found once. The CDR3 coding sequence is TGTGCTAGTGGGACTAGCGTTTACAATGAGCAGTTCTTC. This encodes CASGTSVYNEQFF. This chain links TRBV12-5 with TRBJ2-1; TRBD2 aligns across 8 bases. Losses at the gene ends were 6 bases for V and 4 bases for J; bases not matched to a gene: 2. Germline V CDR1 and CDR2: LGHNT, FRNRAP. This CDR3 has 13 amino acids.

This clone was detected once. The J gene is TRBJ2-1, the V gene TRBV5-4; 7 positions match TRBD2. This CDR3 comprises 13 residues. V gave up 5 bases and J gave up 11 bases; unmatched junction bases: 10. The germline V gene has CDR1 SGHNT and CDR2 YYREEE (reference sequence). CDR3 sequence: CASSPPLAEKQFF. CDR3 coding DNA: TGTGCCAGCAGTCCCCCCCTAGCGGAGAAGCAGTTCTTC. The entire variable domain, with the rest obtained from reference TRBV5-4 and TRBJ2-1, is as follows: ETGVTQSPTHLIKTRGQQVTLRCSSQSGHNTVSWYQQALGQGPQFIFQYYREEENGRGNFPPRFSGLQFPNYSSELNVNALELDDSALYLCASSPPLAEKQFFGPGTRLTVL.

V is TRBV11-2 and J is TRBJ1-2, with D possibly TRBD1 on 5 matching bases. Germline CDR1 SGHAT, CDR2 FQNNGV. The CDR3 extends over 15 amino acids. The ends were cut back, 0 bases at V and 2 bases at J, with 10 bases in the middle. As DNA, the CDR3 is TGTGCCAGCAGCTTAGAAGGCGGGGGAAACTATGGCTACACCTTC. This codes for CASSLEGGGNYGYTF.

This chain joins TRBV14 and TRBJ2-7; 10 bases align to TRBD2. J lost 2 bases, V lost 3 bases, and 4 bases had no gene match. Germline-derived CDR1 and CDR2 are SGHDN and FVKESK. CDR3 size: 15 residues. This CDR3 is CASSQLSGRTYEQYF. CDR3 coding DNA: TGTGCCAGCAGCCAGCTTAGCGGGAGGACCTACGAGCAGTACTTC.

This clone was counted once. The V and J genes are TRBV18 and TRBJ1-2; possible D gene TRBD1, 6 bases. The CDR3 has 15 amino acids. Between the trimmed V and J ends, which lost 4 bases and 8 bases, there was a span of 20 bases. CDR1 is KGHSH and CDR2 is LQKENI in the germline V gene. DNA for the CDR3: TGTGCCAGCTCACGTGACCAGAGGCCCCAGGGGGGCTACACCTTC. Residues: CASSRDQRPQGGYTF.

DNA for the CDR3: TGCGCCAGTAGGGATGGGGCGCATTCGTATAATTCACCCCTCCACTTT. Its translation: CASRDGAHSYNSPLHF. The chain joins TRBV4-1 to TRBJ1-6, with a weak D call TRBD1 (5 bases). The CDR3 is 16 residues long. The germline V and J ends were trimmed by 9 bases and 4 bases, with 19 bases remaining between them. Germline V CDR1 and CDR2: MGHRA, YSYEKL.

The V call is TRBV6-5, the J call TRBJ2-1, with D maybe TRBD1 (5 bases). The CDR3 extends over 15 amino acids. In germline, CDR1 is MNHEY, CDR2 SVGAGI. V was trimmed by 4 bases and J by 12 bases, leaving 22 bases between them. DNA of the CDR3: TGTGCCAGCAGTTTGACAGCCCCGGTCTTTCTCGCGCAGTTCTTC. Its translation: CASSLTAPVFLAQFF.

The chain combines TRBV25-1 with TRBJ2-1; D not certain. CDR3 length: 13 residues. Trimming pared 2 bases from V and 5 bases from J, leaving 7 bases between. CDR1 is MGHDK, CDR2 SYGVNS, per germline. CDR3 sequence: CASSEELNNEQFF. The CDR3 nucleotides are TGTGCCAGCAGTGAAGAGCTGAACAATGAGCAGTTCTTC.

This clone was counted between two and nine times. The CDR3 sequence is CASSSGPRKNPFSYEQYF. CDR3 sequence (DNA): TGTGCCAGCAGCTCAGGGCCGCGTAAAAACCCTTTCTCCTACGAGCAGTACTTC. The V gene is TRBV7-2, the J gene TRBJ2-7; D might be TRBD1 (5 bases). The CDR3 loop spans 18 amino acids. Germline CDR1 SGHTA, CDR2 FQGNSA. V gave up 4 bases and J gave up 0 bases, with 22 bases separating them.

This clone appeared a few times. The chain employs TRBV7-6 and TRBJ2-7, with D perhaps TRBD1 (6 bases). The CDR3 has 13 amino acids. Germline V gene data show CDR1 as SGHVS and CDR2 as FNYEAQ. V lost 5 bases, J lost 3 bases, and 11 bases lay in between. Here the CDR3 reads CASSPQTGYEQYF. CDR3 bases: TGTGCCAGCAGCCCCCAGACAGGCTACGAGCAGTACTTC.

The CDR3 DNA reads as TGTGCCAGCAGCTCGCAGACAGGGTATGGCTACACCTTC. Translation gives CASSSQTGYGYTF. The chain links TRBV7-8 to TRBJ1-2, with 7 bases that match TRBD1. The CDR3 contains 13 residues. Germline trimming cut 4 bases from V and 5 bases from J; bases unmatched to any gene: 4. From germline, CDR1 is SGHVS and CDR2 FQNEAQ.